The TCR beta chain under discussion was sequenced for a study of T cell responses to AZD1222 COVID-19 vaccine. Study-wide results and caveats: A reported finding is that nearly half of spike-specific TCRs target unmutated variant regions. Sampled repertoires all dated from after the peak T cell response. CD4 TCRs linked to vaccination spanned spike, dominating at 160-218 and 743-854. Females made up more of the donors, who were largely white British, and clonal diversity may have come out too low.

Libraries were prepared by immunoSEQ multiplex PCR; TCRdb keeps only in-frame clonotypes and omits some of them. The table shows around 97,000 clones, with about nine tenths occurring only once. Concerning this clone: The antigen is undetermined.

The CDR3 totals 15 residues. V was trimmed by 3 bases and J by 3 bases, leaving 15 bases between them. Per the germline V gene, CDR1 is LNHDA and CDR2 is SQIVND (reference sequence). The gene calls are TRBV19 and TRBJ2-7; D perhaps matches TRBD1 (6 bases). The input for sequencing was peripheral blood, taken on day 0 of AZD1222 vaccination. This TCR derives from an adult in good health. CDR3 DNA sequence: TGTGCCAGTAGTATCGAGGACAGAGATTACTACGAGCAGTACTTC. Translating it yields CASSIEDRDYYEQYF. Full variable domain (outside the CDR3, taken from reference TRBV19 and TRBJ2-7): DGGITQSPKYLFRKEGQNVTLSCEQNLNHDAMYWYRQDPGQGLRLIYYSQIVNDFQKGDIAEGYSVSREKKESFPLTVTSAQKNPTAFYLCASSIEDRDYYEQYFGPGTRLTVT.